This entry describes one TCR beta chain. Profiled with immunoSEQ multiplex PCR; TCRdb holds only in-frame clones, not every one. Among 65,000 to 75,000 clones listed, 89% were seen once. The sample comes from a study of OX40 agonist ivuxolimab in advanced cancers. The V end lost 8 bases, the J end lost 9 bases, and 19 bases lay between the germline ends. The CDR3 contains 13 residues. Germline-derived CDR1 and CDR2 are SNHLY and FYNNEI. The source material was CD4+ or CD8+ T cells sorted from blood, sampled in a trial of the OX40 agonist ivuxolimab. V is TRBV2 and J is TRBJ1-2; D is possibly TRBD1 (6 bases). The receptor was isolated from an adult with an advanced solid tumor such as melanoma, head and neck, liver or kidney cancer. The CDR3 bases are TGTGCCAGCGCGAGGGGGTCAGCTGTAAGCTACACCTTC. It yields the protein CASARGSAVSYTF.